A single T cell receptor (beta chain) is shown here with its context. There is no known antigen for this receptor. Base qualities are missing; no much larger clone stands one base away. The germline V gene provides CDR1 ENHRY and CDR2 SYGVKD. From the cysteine through the phenylalanine, the CDR3 covers 15 amino acids. This entry keeps only the CDR3 DNA: 45 bases, framed from base 1. V is pared back by 10 bases and J by 0 bases, with 16 bases lying between the germline termini. These data belong to a study of blood T cell repertoires in COVID-19 (dated by TCRdb to about 2020). Study-level background: Samples from collaborators originated in the United States, Italy and Spain and spanned both the acute and convalescent phases of COVID-19. The prospective study material was composed of cDNA or gDNA derived from T cells, B-cell-depleted T cells, or PBMCs. Subjects who had been exposed to COVID-19, were actively infected with it, or had recovered from it provided the deeply sampled blood TCRbeta repertoires that made up the dataset. The repertoires were released in a freely available public database intended as a resource for research on the immune response to SARS-CoV-2. Samples were obtained from the ongoing ImmuneRACE study (first 160 participants) and from about 1,300 subjects provided by 6 global collaborators. The sample metadata nearly always contained a de-identified subject ID, COVID-19 status, age in years and sex. Where available, HLA class I and class II types were obtained from metadata supplied by the sample provider rather than from assay-based typing.

Results and caveats for the whole study, not just this receptor: The quantity of clinical and demographic metadata differed by source and by participant and was supplied without curation.

Collaborating institutions collected whole blood in K2EDTA tubes following their own protocols. For TCRbeta analysis, collaborators shipped samples in one of three forms: frozen whole blood, isolated PBMCs, or DNA extracted from either of those sample types. TCRbeta CDR3 regions were amplified from genomic DNA by means of the immunoSEQ Assay, a bias-controlled multiplex PCR. As for the original processing: The number of nucleated cells in each sample was estimated by amplification of reference gene primers within the assay. Sequence reads were collapsed and filtered to measure the absolute abundance of every unique TCRbeta CDR3 rearrangement. For each sample, productive Simpson clonality was calculated by taking the square root of Simpson's diversity index across productive rearrangements. Held by TCRdb, this immuneACCESS table contains in-frame sequences only and omits some clones. Under half of the omission traces to an unresolved V gene where checked; the cause of the rest is unknown. D and trimming come from the DNA, and the V and J calls and clone size come from that table. The sample records about 36,000 clones, around 80% of which are singletons. Approximately 30% of the sample comes from the top ten.

The chain uses TRBV10-3 and TRBJ2-1; a tentative D match to TRBD2 spans 6 bases. Sequences were obtained from peripheral blood. This clonotype was obtained from a man in his sixties with acute or convalescent COVID-19. The bases read TGTGCCACCATTACGACCGGGAGCTCCTACAATGAGCAGTTCTTC. It is translated as CATITTGSSYNEQFF.